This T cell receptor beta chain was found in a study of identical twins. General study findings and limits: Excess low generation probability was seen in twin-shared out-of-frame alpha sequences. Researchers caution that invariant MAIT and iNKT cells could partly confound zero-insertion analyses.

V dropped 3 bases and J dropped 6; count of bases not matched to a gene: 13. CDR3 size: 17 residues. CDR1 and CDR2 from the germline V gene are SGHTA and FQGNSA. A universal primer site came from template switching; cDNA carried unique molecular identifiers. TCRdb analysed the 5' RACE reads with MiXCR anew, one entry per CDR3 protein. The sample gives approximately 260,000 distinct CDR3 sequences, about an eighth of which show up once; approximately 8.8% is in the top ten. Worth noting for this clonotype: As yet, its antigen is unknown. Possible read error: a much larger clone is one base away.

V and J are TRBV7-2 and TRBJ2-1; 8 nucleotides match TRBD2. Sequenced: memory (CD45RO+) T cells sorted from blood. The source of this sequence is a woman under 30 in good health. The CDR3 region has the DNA TGTGCCAGCAGCTTGTCCCCCCAGGGACTAGTCATCAATGAGCAGTTCTTC. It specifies CASSLSPQGLVINEQFF.